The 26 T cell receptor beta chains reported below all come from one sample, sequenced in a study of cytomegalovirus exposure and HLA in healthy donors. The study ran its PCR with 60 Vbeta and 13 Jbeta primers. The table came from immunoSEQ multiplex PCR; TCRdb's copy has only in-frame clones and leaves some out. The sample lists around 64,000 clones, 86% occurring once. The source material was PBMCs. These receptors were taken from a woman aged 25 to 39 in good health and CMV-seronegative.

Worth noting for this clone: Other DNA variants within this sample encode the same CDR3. The CDR3 coding sequence is TGTGCCAGCAAACTAGCGGGAGGTCATGGTGAGCAGTTCTTC. It yields the protein CASKLAGGHGEQFF. V and J are TRBV27 and TRBJ2-1; 12 bases are a match to TRBD2. After removal of 7 bases from V and 9 bases from J, the junction contained 7 bases not matched to a gene. The CDR3 totals 14 residues. Germline V gene lookup returns CDR1 MNHEY and CDR2 SMNVEV (reference sequence).

The CDR3 loop is CSGGQDATNEKLFF. The CDR3 DNA follows: TGCAGCGGCGGACAGGACGCAACTAATGAAAAACTGTTTTTT. The chain combines TRBV29-1 with TRBJ1-4, with 7 bases identical to TRBD1. The ends lost 7 bases at V and 0 bases at J; junction bases unmatched: 5. CDR1 SQVTM and CDR2 ANQGSEA come from the germline V gene. The CDR3 extends over 14 amino acids.

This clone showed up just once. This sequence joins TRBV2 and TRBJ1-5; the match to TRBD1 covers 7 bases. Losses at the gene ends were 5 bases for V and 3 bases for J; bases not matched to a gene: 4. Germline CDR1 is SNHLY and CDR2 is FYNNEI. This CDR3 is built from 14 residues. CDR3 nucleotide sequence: TGTGCCAGCAGTCGACAGGGTTTCAATCAGCCCCAGCATTTT. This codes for CASSRQGFNQPQHF.

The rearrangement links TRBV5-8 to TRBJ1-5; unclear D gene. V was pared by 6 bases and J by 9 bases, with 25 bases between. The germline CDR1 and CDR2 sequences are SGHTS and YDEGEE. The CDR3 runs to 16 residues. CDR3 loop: CASTQLRLQPRRPQHF. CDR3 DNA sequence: TGTGCCAGCACCCAACTACGCCTACAACCCCGGCGGCCCCAGCATTTT. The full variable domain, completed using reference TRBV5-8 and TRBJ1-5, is EAGVTQSPTHLIKTRGQQATLRCSPISGHTSVYWYQQALGLGLQFLLWYDEGEERNRGNFPPRFSGRQFPNYSSELNVNALELEDSALYLCASTQLRLQPRRPQHFGDGTRLSIL.

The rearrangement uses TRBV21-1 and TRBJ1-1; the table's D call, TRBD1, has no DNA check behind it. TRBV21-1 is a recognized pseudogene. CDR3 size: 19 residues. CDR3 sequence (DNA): TGTGCCAGCAGCAAAGCGCTTGGGGACAGGACCGTTTGGAACACTGAAGCTTTCTTT. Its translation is CASSKALGDRTVWNTEAFF.

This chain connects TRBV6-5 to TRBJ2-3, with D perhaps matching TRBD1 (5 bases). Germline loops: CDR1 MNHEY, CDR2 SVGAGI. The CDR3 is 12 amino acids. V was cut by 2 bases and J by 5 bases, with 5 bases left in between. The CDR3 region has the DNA TGTGCCAGCAGTTACAGGGGAGATACGCAGTATTTT. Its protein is CASSYRGDTQYF.

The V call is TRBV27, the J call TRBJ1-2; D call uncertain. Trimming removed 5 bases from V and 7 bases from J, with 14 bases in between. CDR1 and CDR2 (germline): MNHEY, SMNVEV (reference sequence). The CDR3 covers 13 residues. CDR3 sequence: CASSSLRSRGYTF. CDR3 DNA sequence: TGTGCCAGCAGTAGTTTAAGGAGTCGTGGCTACACCTTC.

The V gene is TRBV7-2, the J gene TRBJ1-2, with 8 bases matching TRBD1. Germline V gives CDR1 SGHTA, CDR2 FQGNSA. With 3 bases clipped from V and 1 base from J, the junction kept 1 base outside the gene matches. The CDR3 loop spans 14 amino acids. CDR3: CASSFDRGNYGYTF. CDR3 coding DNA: TGTGCCAGCAGCTTCGACAGGGGTAACTATGGCTACACCTTC.

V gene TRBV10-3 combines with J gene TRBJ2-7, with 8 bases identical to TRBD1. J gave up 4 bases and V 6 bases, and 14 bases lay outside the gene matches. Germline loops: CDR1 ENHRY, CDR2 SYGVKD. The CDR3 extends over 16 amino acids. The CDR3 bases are TGTGCCATCAGCAGGACAGGGTCTATGGTAGATTACGAGCAGTACTTC. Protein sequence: CAISRTGSMVDYEQYF.

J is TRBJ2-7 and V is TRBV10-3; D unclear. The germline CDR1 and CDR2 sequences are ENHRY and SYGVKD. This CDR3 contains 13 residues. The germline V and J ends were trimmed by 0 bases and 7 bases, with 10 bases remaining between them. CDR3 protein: CAISESYYGEQYF. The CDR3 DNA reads TGTGCCATCAGTGAGTCTTACTACGGGGAGCAGTACTTC.

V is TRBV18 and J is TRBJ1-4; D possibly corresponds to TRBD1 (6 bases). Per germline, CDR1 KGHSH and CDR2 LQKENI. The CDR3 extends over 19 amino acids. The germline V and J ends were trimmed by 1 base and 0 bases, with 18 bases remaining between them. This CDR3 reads CASSPRTGDTRSTNEKLFF. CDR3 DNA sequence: TGTGCCAGCTCACCACGTACCGGGGACACTAGGTCAACTAATGAAAAACTGTTTTTT.

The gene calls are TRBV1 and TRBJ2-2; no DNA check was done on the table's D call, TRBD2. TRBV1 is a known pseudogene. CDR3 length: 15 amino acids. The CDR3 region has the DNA TGCACCAGCAGCCAGGCGGGAGGAGTGTCCGGGGAGCTGTTTTTT. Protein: CTSSQAGGVSGELFF.

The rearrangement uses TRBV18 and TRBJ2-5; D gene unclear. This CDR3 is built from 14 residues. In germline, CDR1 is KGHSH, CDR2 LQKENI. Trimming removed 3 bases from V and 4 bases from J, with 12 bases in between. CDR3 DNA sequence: TGTGCCAGCTCACCTACCCCGCGCGGAGAGACCCAGTACTTC. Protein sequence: CASSPTPRGETQYF. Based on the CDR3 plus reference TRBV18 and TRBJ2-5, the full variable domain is NAGVMQNPRHLVRRRGQEARLRCSPMKGHSHVYWYRQLPEEGLKFMVYLQKENIIDESGMPKERFSAEFPKEGPSILRIQQVVRGDSAAYFCASSPTPRGETQYFGPGTRLLVL.

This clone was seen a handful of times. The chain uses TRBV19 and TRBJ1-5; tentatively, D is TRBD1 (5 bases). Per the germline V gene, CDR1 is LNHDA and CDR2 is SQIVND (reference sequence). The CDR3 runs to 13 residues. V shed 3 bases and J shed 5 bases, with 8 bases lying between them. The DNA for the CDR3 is TGTGCCAGTAGTATTTGGGGGGATCAGCCCCAGCATTTT. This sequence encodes CASSIWGDQPQHF.

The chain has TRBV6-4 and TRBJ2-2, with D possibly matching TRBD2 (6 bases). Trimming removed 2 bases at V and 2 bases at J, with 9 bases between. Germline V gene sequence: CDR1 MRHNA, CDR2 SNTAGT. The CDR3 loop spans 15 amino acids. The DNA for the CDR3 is TGTGCCAGCAGTGACGGGACTGATAACACCGGGGAGCTGTTTTTT. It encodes CASSDGTDNTGELFF.

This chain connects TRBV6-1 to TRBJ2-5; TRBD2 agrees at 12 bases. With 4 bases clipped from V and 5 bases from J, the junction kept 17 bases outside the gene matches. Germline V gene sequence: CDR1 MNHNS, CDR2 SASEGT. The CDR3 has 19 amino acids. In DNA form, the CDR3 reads TGTGCCAGCAGTGGCGGGACAGGGGCTAGCGGGAGGGCCCGTGAGACCCAGTACTTC. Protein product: CASSGGTGASGRARETQYF.

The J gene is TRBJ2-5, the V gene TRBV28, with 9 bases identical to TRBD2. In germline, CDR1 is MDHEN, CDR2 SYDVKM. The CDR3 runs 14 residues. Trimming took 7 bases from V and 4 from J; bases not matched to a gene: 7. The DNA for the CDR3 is TGTGCCAGCATCTGGCGGGAGGGAGGAGAGACCCAGTACTTC. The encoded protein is CASIWREGGETQYF.

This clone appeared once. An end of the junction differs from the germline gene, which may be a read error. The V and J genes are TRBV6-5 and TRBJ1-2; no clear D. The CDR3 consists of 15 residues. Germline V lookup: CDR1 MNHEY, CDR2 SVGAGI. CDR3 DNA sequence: TGTGCCAGCAGTTACGGAGACGGTGCTAACTATGGCTACCCCTTC. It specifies CASSYGDGANYGYPF.

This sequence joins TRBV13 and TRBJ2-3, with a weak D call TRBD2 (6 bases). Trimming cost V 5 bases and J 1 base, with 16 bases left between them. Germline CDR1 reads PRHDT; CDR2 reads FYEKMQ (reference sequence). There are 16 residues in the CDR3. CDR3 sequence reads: CASSVQEGFGTDTQYF. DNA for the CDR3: TGTGCCAGCAGCGTACAGGAGGGCTTTGGCACAGATACGCAGTATTTT.

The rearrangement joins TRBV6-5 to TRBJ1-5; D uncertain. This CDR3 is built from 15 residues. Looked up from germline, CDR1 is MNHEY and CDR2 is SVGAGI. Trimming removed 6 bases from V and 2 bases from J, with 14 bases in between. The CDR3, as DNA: TGTGCCAGCAGACCCCTCTGGGGAGGCAATCAGCCCCAGCATTTT. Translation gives CASRPLWGGNQPQHF.

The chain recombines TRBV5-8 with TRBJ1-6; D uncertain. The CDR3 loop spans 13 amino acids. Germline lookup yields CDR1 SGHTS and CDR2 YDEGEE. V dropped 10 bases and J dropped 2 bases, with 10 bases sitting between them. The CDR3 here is CAGGHTYNSPLHF. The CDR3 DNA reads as TGTGCCGGAGGGCATACCTATAATTCACCCCTCCACTTT.

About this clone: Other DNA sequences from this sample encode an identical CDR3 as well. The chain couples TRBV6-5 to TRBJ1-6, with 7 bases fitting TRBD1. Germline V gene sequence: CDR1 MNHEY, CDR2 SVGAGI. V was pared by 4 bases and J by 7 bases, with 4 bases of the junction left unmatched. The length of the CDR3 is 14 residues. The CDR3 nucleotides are TGTGCCAGCAGTTTACAGGGGAGGAATTCACCCCTCCACTTT. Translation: CASSLQGRNSPLHF.

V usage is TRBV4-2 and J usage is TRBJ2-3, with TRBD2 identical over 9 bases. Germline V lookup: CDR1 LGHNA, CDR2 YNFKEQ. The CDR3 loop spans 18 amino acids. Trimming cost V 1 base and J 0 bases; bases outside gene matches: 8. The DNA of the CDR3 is TGTGCCAGCAGCCAAGCAAACGCGGGAGGGCCTAGCACAGATACGCAGTATTTT. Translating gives CASSQANAGGPSTDTQYF.

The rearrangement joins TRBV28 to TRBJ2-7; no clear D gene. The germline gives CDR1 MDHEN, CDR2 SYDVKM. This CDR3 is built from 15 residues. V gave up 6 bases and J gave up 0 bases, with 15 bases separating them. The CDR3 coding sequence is TGTGCCAGCAGCCCCCTTGAAGAGCCCTCCTACGAGCAGTACTTC. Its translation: CASSPLEEPSYEQYF.

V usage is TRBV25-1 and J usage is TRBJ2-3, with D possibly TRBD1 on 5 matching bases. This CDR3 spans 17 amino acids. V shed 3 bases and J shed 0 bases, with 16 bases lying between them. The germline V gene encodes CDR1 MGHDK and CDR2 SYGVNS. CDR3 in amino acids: CASSENPQGFSTDTQYF. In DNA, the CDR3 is TGTGCCAGCAGTGAGAACCCCCAGGGATTTAGCACAGATACGCAGTATTTT.

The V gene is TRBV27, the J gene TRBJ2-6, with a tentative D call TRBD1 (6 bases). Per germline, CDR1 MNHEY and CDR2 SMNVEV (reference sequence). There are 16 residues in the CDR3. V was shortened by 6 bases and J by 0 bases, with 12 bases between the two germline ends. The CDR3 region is CASRRGWGSGANVLTF. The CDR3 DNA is TGTGCCAGCAGAAGGGGGTGGGGCTCTGGGGCCAACGTCCTGACTTTC.